This T cell receptor (beta chain) originates from a study of T cell responses to AZD1222 COVID-19 vaccine (dated by TCRdb to about 2021). Context from the whole study: AZD1222 recipients whose second dose came at about 4 weeks and those whose second dose came at about 12 weeks were combined into one group, since spike-specific TCR depth and breadth did not differ between the two schedules. TCR sequencing was performed for 233 trial participants, of whom about 200 were given two doses of AZD1222 and 26 were given two doses of MenACWY control vaccine. Enrollment into the trials was organized by age into subgroups of 18-55, 56-69 and 70-plus years, and those subgroups contained 148, 28 and 57 TCR-sequenced participants, respectively. Overall study results and their limits: Because no day 14 peak-response samples were available, the repertoires could be characterized only after the peak T cell response. In the small 56-69-year group, the increase in depth fell short of significance, most likely because of low power. Reportedly, close to half of the unique spike-specific TCRs recognized epitopes lying outside the regions that are mutated in the B.1.351 and B.1.1.7 variants. After two AZD1222 doses, both the breadth and the depth of spike-specific TCRs were significantly higher than at day 0 and than in MenACWY recipients. Most participants were white British and females outnumbered males, and the authors suggested that clonal diversity may have been underestimated. Conclusions about previously exposed vaccinees were limited because only six AZD1222 recipients were SARS-CoV-2 seropositive at baseline. The whole spike protein was spanned by vaccine-associated CD4 TCRs, and dominant responses were seen in regions 160-218 and 743-854.

The label giving this sample's time point can be read as: baseline before first vaccination. Vaccinee samples came from UK trials COV001 and COV002, including a single-blind randomized controlled phase 2/3 trial of AZD1222 (ChAdOx1 nCoV-19) in healthy adults. For TCRbeta chain sequencing, PBMC samples from trial participants were taken at day 0 and at day 28 after the second dose. As to this clone: Its antigen remains unidentified. No much larger clonotype is one base removed from it; base qualities were not supplied.

The CDR3 regions of human TCRbeta chains were subjected to immunosequencing. The authors' analysis ran thus. TCRs in the repertoires were matched against a reference library of SARS-CoV-2-specific TCRs that had been generated with the MIRA antigen-specificity platform. Breadth was defined as the fraction of unique TCRs that were SARS-CoV-2-associated, and depth was defined as the fraction of total T cells that were SARS-CoV-2-associated. Using the MIRA data, each spike-specific TCR was mapped to the spike region that the TCR reacts to and placed in a CD4 or CD8 class. Log10-transformed breadth and depth values were compared by one-way ANOVA with Sidak's multiple comparisons tests. TCRdb took this table from immuneACCESS and kept in-frame rearrangements with V and J called. Such tables lack part of the clones; where checked against another copy, unresolved V genes explain under half of the gap, and the rest is unexplained. D and trimming were read from the DNA, whereas the V and J calls and clone size are those reported in that table. A total of about 97,000 clones appear in this sample, approximately 90% of them only once. Jointly, the top ten make up 6% to 8% of the sample.

The specimen comprised peripheral blood, sampled on day 0 of AZD1222 vaccination. The sequence derives from an adult in good health.

The bases read TGTGCCAGCAGTGGAAGGGCCCAGCCAGGAAACACCATATATTTT. This yields the protein CASSGRAQPGNTIYF. The chain couples TRBV2 to TRBJ1-3; no D segment can be confidently identified. V is clipped by 4 bases and J by 4 bases, and the sequence between their germline boundaries is 14 bases long. Taken from the germline V gene, the CDR1 and CDR2 loops are SNHLY and FYNNEI. The CDR3 goes from the cysteine to the phenylalanine over 15 residues. The kept DNA is CDR3 alone, 45 bases in frame from the first base.